This section outlines one T cell receptor beta chain sequence together with its context. The sample originates from a study of blood T cell repertoires in COVID-19. Study overall: Acute and convalescent COVID-19 samples came from the United States, Italy and Spain.

Authors' data handling: Estimation of nucleated cell counts relied on the amplification of reference gene primers. Assay used: immunoSEQ multiplex PCR; TCRdb lists only in-frame clones, some missing. V, J and clone size were drawn from that table, and D and trimming were deduced from the DNA. The sample has about 130,000 clones; under 85% are singletons. With V trimmed by 2 bases and J by 5 bases, 11 bases remained unmatched. The CDR3 runs 16 residues. CDR1 is SGHDT and CDR2 is YYEEEE in the germline V gene. The specimen was peripheral blood. The receptor was isolated from a man in his forties or fifties with active or convalescent COVID-19. This chain uses TRBV5-6 with TRBJ2-5, with TRBD1 matching over 8 bases. CDR3 in DNA: TGTGCCAGCAGCTTAGGCCCGCCAGGGGGCAGGGAGACCCAGTACTTC. It specifies CASSLGPPGGRETQYF.